This T cell receptor (beta chain) was recorded in a study of T-cell reconstitution after alpha-beta-depleted transplantation in children. Study results and limitations: Reportedly, alpha-beta T cells present about two months post-transplant originated from several hundred expanded clones of graft origin. The study traced high day-60 TCRbeta diversity in some patients to surviving recipient T cells and thymic progenitors.

Unique molecular identifiers featured in how the TCRbeta library was prepared. TCRdb independently ran MiXCR on the PCR reads; one entry per CDR3 protein. The repertoire holds hundreds of thousands of distinct CDR3 sequences, 10% to 15% seen once, with 2% to 2.5% in the top ten. Germline V lookup: CDR1 SQVTM, CDR2 ANQGSEA. V was clipped by 1 base and J by 9 bases, with 13 bases between them. This CDR3 contains 12 residues. This clonotype turned up a few times. Its antigen is as yet unknown. This chain uses TRBV29-1 with TRBJ2-7; tentatively, D is TRBD1 (6 bases). This sequence originates from a male patient under 18 who had a stem cell transplant for acute myeloid leukemia, so the T cells may come from the graft donor. The source material was PBMCs, mostly from graft donor cells, sampled 360 days after TCRalphabeta/CD19-depleted stem cell transplant. The CDR3 spells CSVEGDKEGQYF. DNA of the CDR3: TGCAGCGTTGAAGGGGACAAGGAAGGGCAGTACTTC.